The 16 T cell receptor beta chains below were found in one sample sequenced in a study of blood T cell repertoires in COVID-19. Assay used: immunoSEQ multiplex PCR; TCRdb lists only in-frame clones, some missing. The repertoire holds approximately 230,000 clones, with around 84% as singletons. The sample consisted of peripheral blood. Source of these receptors: a man aged 30 to 45 with active or convalescent COVID-19.

This clone was observed a handful of times. The gene calls are TRBV24-1 and TRBJ2-1; 8 bases agree with TRBD2. Looked up from germline, CDR1 is KGHDR and CDR2 is SFDVKD. The CDR3 extends over 16 amino acids. V was pared by 4 bases and J by 2 bases, with 6 bases of the junction left unmatched. The CDR3 here is CATSDTKAGAYNEQFF. CDR3 in DNA: TGTGCCACCAGTGACACAAAAGCGGGAGCCTACAATGAGCAGTTCTTC.

As DNA, the CDR3 is TGTGCCAGCAGCCTACTACCGGGACAGGGAGGGTTCTTC. It codes for CASSLLPGQGGFF. The gene calls are TRBV6-6 and TRBJ2-1; 9 bases line up with TRBD1. The CDR3 spans 13 residues. Unmatched junction bases numbered 12, after V lost 6 bases and J lost 15 bases. Per germline, CDR1 MNHNY and CDR2 SVGAGI (reference sequence).

Only a few counts were recorded for this clone. The chain carries TRBV2 and TRBJ1-5; 7 bases fit TRBD1. V dropped 6 bases and J dropped 7; count of bases not matched to a gene: 6. The CDR3 extends over 13 amino acids. The germline CDR1 and CDR2 sequences are SNHLY and FYNNEI. This CDR3 reads CASRDRAYQPQHF. The CDR3 nucleotides read TGTGCCAGCAGAGACAGGGCTTACCAGCCCCAGCATTTT.

The chain uses TRBV9 and TRBJ1-3; 8 bases match TRBD1. The CDR3 is 15 amino acids. Germline CDR1 is SGDLS and CDR2 is YYNGEE. The V and J ends lost 3 bases and 2 bases, in that order; junction bases with no gene match: 4. The CDR3 DNA is TGTGCCAGCAGCGGACAGGGGACTACTGGAAACACCATATATTTT. It translates to CASSGQGTTGNTIYF.

V is TRBV7-2 and J is TRBJ2-7, with D perhaps matching TRBD1 (5 bases). Germline V lookup: CDR1 SGHTA, CDR2 FQGNSA. Between the trimmed V and J ends, which lost 5 bases and 1 base, there was a span of 6 bases. This CDR3 region has 12 residues. Here the CDR3 reads CASSRQSYEQYF. CDR3 coding DNA: TGTGCCAGCAGCCGACAGTCCTACGAGCAGTACTTC.

This clone was seen a few times. The chain joins TRBV11-2 to TRBJ2-7; 7 positions match TRBD1. J was trimmed by 6 bases and V by 4 bases; bases with no gene match: 6. Germline V gene lookup returns CDR1 SGHAT and CDR2 FQNNGV. This CDR3 contains 13 residues. CDR3 loop: CASSSDRAGEQYF. The CDR3 coding sequence is TGTGCCAGCAGCTCCGACAGGGCCGGCGAGCAGTACTTC.

The chain combines TRBV11-2 with TRBJ2-1; 7 positions agree with TRBD1. The junction had 7 bases not matched to a gene; V was cut back by 6 bases and J by 2 bases. Per the germline V gene, CDR1 is SGHAT and CDR2 is FQNNGV. The CDR3 has 15 residues. The CDR3 loop reads CASRVRDSPYNEQFF. CDR3 nucleotides: TGTGCCAGCAGGGTCCGGGACAGTCCCTACAATGAGCAGTTCTTC.

The V call is TRBV28, the J call TRBJ2-7, with 11 bases identical to TRBD1. Unmatched junction bases numbered 9, after V lost 8 bases and J lost 6 bases. Germline CDR1 MDHEN, CDR2 SYDVKM. This CDR3 contains 14 residues. CDR3 region: CASLIRDRGGEQYF. In nucleotides, the CDR3 is TGTGCCAGCTTAATCCGGGACAGGGGGGGCGAGCAGTACTTC. The full variable domain, in which reference TRBV28 and TRBJ2-7 provide the parts outside the CDR3, is DVKVTQSSRYLVKRTGEKVFLECVQDMDHENMFWYRQDPGLGLRLIYFSYDVKMKEKGDIPEGYSVSREKKERFSLILESASTNQTSMYLCASLIRDRGGEQYFGPGTRLTVT.

This clone was found a few times. This chain uses TRBV7-9 with TRBJ2-1; 7 nucleotides agree with TRBD1. V was pared by 8 bases and J by 0 bases, with 10 bases of the junction left unmatched. CDR1 is SEHNR and CDR2 is FQNEAQ in the germline V gene (reference sequence). The CDR3 has 16 residues. The CDR3 loop reads CASHRGVGNSYNEQFF. The CDR3 DNA reads TGTGCCAGCCACAGGGGAGTGGGGAACTCCTACAATGAGCAGTTCTTC.

This clone was recorded a few times. This chain connects TRBV9 to TRBJ2-7, with D uncertain. CDR1 SGDLS and CDR2 YYNGEE come from the germline V gene. The CDR3 consists of 13 residues. The V gene lost 3 bases and the J gene lost 6 bases, with 13 bases spanning the gap. CDR3 in amino acids: CASSASILSEQYF. In nucleotides, the CDR3 is TGTGCCAGCAGCGCAAGTATACTATCCGAGCAGTACTTC.

V and J are TRBV18 and TRBJ2-2, with 9 bases lining up with TRBD2. With V trimmed by 6 bases and J by 3 bases, 8 bases remained unmatched. This CDR3 spans 16 amino acids. Germline CDR1 is KGHSH and CDR2 is LQKENI. In nucleotides, the CDR3 is TGTGCCAGCTCTCCTAACGAGCGGGGGGACACCGGGGAGCTGTTTTTT. It yields the protein CASSPNERGDTGELFF. The variable domain in full, with the rest retrieved from reference TRBV18 and TRBJ2-2, is NAGVMQNPRHLVRRRGQEARLRCSPMKGHSHVYWYRQLPEEGLKFMVYLQKENIIDESGMPKERFSAEFPKEGPSILRIQQVVRGDSAAYFCASSPNERGDTGELFFGEGSRLTVL.

The chain recombines TRBV19 with TRBJ1-1; D remains ambiguous. This CDR3 comprises 11 residues. V gave up 10 bases and J gave up 6 bases, with 12 bases separating them. Germline assignment: CDR1 LNHDA and CDR2 SQIVND (reference sequence). The CDR3 DNA is TGTGCCACCCGATGGCTCGCTGAAGCTTTCTTT. It codes for CATRWLAEAFF.

This clone was seen once. This rearrangement joins TRBV19 to TRBJ1-5; maybe TRBD1 (6 bases). CDR1 LNHDA and CDR2 SQIVND come from the germline V gene (reference sequence). Trimming removed 5 bases at V and 4 bases at J, with 18 bases between. The CDR3 sequence is 16 residues long. The CDR3 nucleotides read TGTGCCAGTAGTCGGGGACACGGGCTCGGAAATCAGCCCCAGCATTTT. It specifies CASSRGHGLGNQPQHF.

This clone is a singleton in its sample. This rearrangement joins TRBV28 to TRBJ1-1; D gene ambiguous. The CDR3 runs to 14 residues. V gave up 6 bases and J gave up 6 bases, with 17 bases separating them. Germline CDR1 and CDR2: MDHEN and SYDVKM. The CDR3 DNA reads TGTGCCAGCAGAAAAGACGGGGTAGAGCCTGAAGCTTTCTTT. This sequence encodes CASRKDGVEPEAFF.

The J gene is TRBJ2-7, the V gene TRBV15; D is uncertain. Trimming stripped 1 base from V and 1 base from J, with 11 bases between. The CDR3 totals 15 residues. Looked up from germline, CDR1 is LNHNV and CDR2 is YYDKDF (reference sequence). CDR3 sequence reads: CATSRVPAISYEQYF. The CDR3 DNA follows: TGTGCCACCAGCAGAGTCCCTGCGATTTCCTACGAGCAGTACTTC.

The rearrangement uses TRBV6-5 and TRBJ1-1; possibly TRBD1 for D (5 bases). The CDR3 is 11 amino acids. From germline, CDR1 is MNHEY and CDR2 SVGAGI. The V end was cut by 8 bases, the J end by 4 bases, with 8 bases between. CDR3 sequence reads: CASLGGTEAFF. In DNA, the CDR3 is TGTGCCAGCCTGGGGGGCACTGAAGCTTTCTTT.